Below, 32 T cell receptor beta chains from the same sample are listed, as sequenced in a study of multiple sclerosis patients with progressive multifocal leukoencephalopathy. This table comes from immunoSEQ multiplex PCR, and its TCRdb copy is limited to in-frame clones, with some not included. Of some 27,000 clones in the sample, roughly 90% are singletons; the top ten hold 1.3%. Documented time point: roughly 13 months of natalizumab therapy. Sequences were derived from PBMCs, sampled from a patient treated with natalizumab. Receptors originate from a human donor with multiple sclerosis.

Here the CDR3 reads CASSLRRTGEFGEQYF. Here the CDR3 DNA reads TGTGCCAGCAGCTTGAGAAGGACAGGGGAATTCGGCGAGCAGTACTTC. The rearrangement links TRBV7-2 to TRBJ2-7; the match to TRBD1 covers 9 bases. Losses at the gene ends were 3 bases for V and 6 bases for J; bases not matched to a gene: 12. The CDR3 covers 16 residues. CDR1 is SGHTA and CDR2 is FQGNSA in the germline V gene.

V gene TRBV6-5 combines with J gene TRBJ2-5; maybe TRBD1 (5 bases). The DNA end favors TRBJ2-7, so the J call may be wrong. Germline loops: CDR1 MNHEY, CDR2 SVGAGI. The CDR3 extends over 13 amino acids. CDR3 bases: TGTGCCAGCAGCCCAGACAGCTCCTACGAGCAGTACTTC. Translation: CASSPDSSYEQYF.

This chain joins TRBV18 and TRBJ2-5, with 9 nucleotides matching TRBD1. J was trimmed by 4 bases and V by 3 bases; bases with no gene match: 12. CDR1 KGHSH and CDR2 LQKENI come from the germline V gene. The CDR3 is made up of 17 amino acids. The CDR3 spells CASSPRQGVSLRETQYF. The CDR3 bases are TGTGCCAGCTCACCCCGACAGGGGGTGAGCCTCCGAGAGACCCAGTACTTC.

J is TRBJ2-1 and V is TRBV20-1; D unclear. The V gene's germline CDR1 is DFQATT and CDR2 SNEGSKA (reference sequence). Trimming removed 4 bases at V and 0 bases at J, with 1 base between. CDR3 length: 11 residues. The CDR3 here is CSANSYNEQFF. In nucleotides, the CDR3 is TGCAGTGCTAACTCCTACAATGAGCAGTTCTTC.

This chain joins TRBV9 and TRBJ2-6; 7 bases align to TRBD1. The V and J ends lost 0 bases and 5 bases, in that order; junction bases with no gene match: 20. This CDR3 spans 21 amino acids. Germline CDR1 is SGDLS and CDR2 is YYNGEE. Here the CDR3 reads CASSVVSLLQGDKLRANVLTF. The CDR3 DNA follows: TGTGCCAGCAGCGTAGTTTCCCTGCTTCAGGGGGACAAGCTGAGGGCCAACGTCCTGACTTTC.

The CDR3 spells CASSQEFGSYNSPLHF. As DNA, the CDR3 is TGCGCCAGCAGCCAAGAGTTCGGATCCTATAATTCACCCCTCCACTTT. This chain links TRBV4-1 with TRBJ1-6; the D is unclear. The germline V gene has CDR1 MGHRA and CDR2 YSYEKL. The CDR3 totals 16 residues. The V end was cut by 0 bases, the J end by 1 base, with 7 bases between.

The CDR3 loop reads CASSYLGANEKLFF. The CDR3 DNA is TGTGCCAGCAGTTATCTTGGGGCGAATGAAAAACTGTTTTTT. J is TRBJ1-4 and V is TRBV6-6, with a weak D call TRBD1 (5 bases). This CDR3 has 14 amino acids. The V and J ends lost 3 bases and 5 bases respectively, with 10 bases between them. The germline CDR1 and CDR2 sequences are MNHNY and SVGAGI (reference sequence).

As regards this clone: Other DNA variants within this sample encode the same CDR3. This sequence joins TRBV7-2 and TRBJ2-7; D remains unclear. The V and J ends lost 1 base and 0 bases respectively, with 7 bases between them. The CDR3 has 14 residues. CDR1 is SGHTA, CDR2 FQGNSA, per germline. In nucleotides, the CDR3 is TGTGCCAGCAGCTTAGTGGGCAACTCCTACGAGCAGTACTTC. Translation gives CASSLVGNSYEQYF.

The J gene is TRBJ2-3, the V gene TRBV11-2; D remains unclear. The CDR3 totals 12 residues. Germline assignment: CDR1 SGHAT and CDR2 FQNNGV. Trimming left V 5 bases short and J 5 bases short, with 8 bases between. CDR3: CASSPSLDTQYF. CDR3 nucleotide sequence: TGTGCCAGCAGCCCCTCTCTAGATACGCAGTATTTT.

This clone was seen only once. The chain employs TRBV9 and TRBJ1-4; no reliable D call. CDR3 length: 12 residues. Between the trimmed V and J ends, which lost 4 bases and 8 bases, there was a span of 9 bases. Germline V gives CDR1 SGDLS, CDR2 YYNGEE. CDR3 region: CASSPRGEKLFF. Written as DNA, the CDR3 is TGTGCCAGCAGCCCCCGAGGAGAAAAACTGTTTTTT. Based on the CDR3 plus reference TRBV9 and TRBJ1-4, the full variable domain is DSGVTQTPKHLITATGQRVTLRCSPRSGDLSVYWYQQSLDQGLQFLIQYYNGEERAKGNILERFSAQQFPDLHSELNLSSLELGDSALYFCASSPRGEKLFFGSGTQLSVL.

The rearrangement links TRBV28 to TRBJ1-2; 7 bases are shared with TRBD1. The length of the CDR3 is 14 residues. Trimming cost V 3 bases and J 6 bases; bases outside gene matches: 7. CDR1 and CDR2 from the germline V gene are MDHEN and SYDVKM. The CDR3 protein is CASSFPTGTNGYTF. CDR3 DNA: TGTGCCAGCAGTTTCCCGACAGGGACCAATGGCTACACCTTC.

In this sample, this clone turned up once. V and J are TRBV5-1 and TRBJ1-1, with D uncertain. Trimming stripped 1 base from V and 7 bases from J, with 5 bases between. The CDR3 is made up of 11 amino acids. Looked up from germline, CDR1 is SGHRS and CDR2 is YFSETQ. The CDR3, as DNA: TGCGCCAGCAGCTTGTTTGGTGAAGCTTTCTTT. It translates to CASSLFGEAFF.

The J gene is TRBJ2-6, the V gene TRBV30; no firm D call. CDR1 and CDR2 from the germline V gene are GTSNPN and SVGIG (reference sequence). V lost 8 bases to trimming and J lost 4 bases, with 6 bases between them. This CDR3 contains 11 residues. CDR3 nucleotides: TGTGCCCTCACCGGGGCCAACGTCCTGACTTTC. Protein: CALTGANVLTF.

CDR3 amino acids: CASSQEQGWGTEAFF. The CDR3 DNA is TGCGCCAGCAGCCAAGAGCAGGGATGGGGCACTGAAGCTTTCTTT. This chain links TRBV4-3 with TRBJ1-1, with D possibly being TRBD1 (5 bases). The length of the CDR3 is 15 residues. Trimming removed 0 bases from V and 4 bases from J, with 12 bases in between. CDR1 and CDR2 (germline): LGHNA, YSLEER.

The chain employs TRBV4-1 and TRBJ2-5, with 10 bases identical to TRBD2. The germline gives CDR1 MGHRA, CDR2 YSYEKL. CDR3 length: 17 residues. V shed 0 bases and J 5 bases; nucleotides not matched to a gene: 9. As DNA, the CDR3 is TGCGCCAGCAGCCAAGATCTGGTTAGCGGGGGGTTTGAGACCCAGTACTTC. This encodes CASSQDLVSGGFETQYF.

This clone was counted between two and nine times. The J gene is TRBJ1-2, the V gene TRBV14, with D unresolved. The CDR3 sequence is 14 residues long. CDR1 is SGHDN, CDR2 FVKESK, per germline. With 2 bases removed from V and 12 bases from J, the gap between germline ends came to 19 bases. DNA for the CDR3: TGTGCCAGCAGCCAACTTGGCGGGGATAGGGAGAACACCTTC. As protein: CASSQLGGDRENTF.

The chain uses TRBV30 and TRBJ1-6, with no clear D. From germline, CDR1 is GTSNPN and CDR2 SVGIG (reference sequence). This CDR3 spans 14 amino acids. Trimming took 0 bases from V and 5 from J, leaving 8 bases between them. CDR3 in DNA: TGTGCCTGGAGTGTACTCCTCAATAATTCACCCCTCCACTTT. Translating it yields CAWSVLLNNSPLHF.

About this clone: This may arise from a read error, as a much more abundant clone is one base away. Other DNA sequences of this sample code for an identical CDR3. The V gene is TRBV4-3, the J gene TRBJ1-4; D unresolved. Deletions cut 0 bases from V and 7 bases from J, with 6 bases between. The CDR3 runs 13 residues. The germline CDR1 and CDR2 sequences are LGHNA and YSLEER. In DNA, the CDR3 is TGCGCCAGCAGCCAAGATTGGGGTGAAAAACTGTTTTTT. It is translated as CASSQDWGEKLFF.

The chain has TRBV5-6 and TRBJ1-4; tentative D call: TRBD1 (5 bases). Trimming pared 0 bases from V and 8 bases from J, leaving 8 bases between. CDR3 length: 13 amino acids. Germline loops: CDR1 SGHDT, CDR2 YYEEEE. In DNA form, the CDR3 reads TGTGCCAGCAGCTTGGGGACATACGAAAAACTGTTTTTT. Its protein is CASSLGTYEKLFF.

This sequence joins TRBV11-2 and TRBJ1-2; D unresolved. This CDR3 is built from 14 residues. Between the trimmed V and J ends, which lost 4 bases and 4 bases, there was a span of 13 bases. Germline assignment: CDR1 SGHAT and CDR2 FQNNGV. CDR3 loop: CASSSSMEGYGYTF. In DNA form, the CDR3 reads TGTGCCAGCAGCTCCTCGATGGAGGGCTATGGCTACACCTTC.

The chain carries TRBV7-3 and TRBJ1-1, with D unresolved. CDR3 length: 15 residues. Deletions cut 6 bases from V and 6 bases from J, with 20 bases between. CDR1 SGHTA and CDR2 FQGTGA come from the germline V gene. The CDR3, as DNA: TGTGCCAGCAGGCGATCACTTCTAAAAGTGGCTGAAGCTTTCTTT. This sequence encodes CASRRSLLKVAEAFF.

The gene calls are TRBV4-1 and TRBJ1-6, with D possibly matching TRBD1 (5 bases). Germline CDR1 is MGHRA and CDR2 is YSYEKL. This CDR3 spans 17 amino acids. Trimming took off 0 bases at V and 6 bases at J, with 15 bases between the two ends. The CDR3 DNA reads as TGCGCCAGCAGCCAAGATTCTGGGGGTCTCAGTAATTCACCCCTCCACTTT. Translating gives CASSQDSGGLSNSPLHF.

The chain uses TRBV28 and TRBJ2-7; D possibly corresponds to TRBD2 (5 bases). With 6 bases removed from V and 0 bases from J, the gap between germline ends came to 12 bases. Per germline, CDR1 MDHEN and CDR2 SYDVKM. The CDR3 length is 14 residues. The CDR3 sequence is CASSLRETSYEQYF. CDR3 bases: TGTGCCAGCAGCCTCCGGGAAACCTCCTACGAGCAGTACTTC.

This chain connects TRBV5-1 to TRBJ2-7; no reliable D call. The CDR3 loop spans 15 amino acids. Trimming stripped 1 base from V and 4 bases from J, with 15 bases between. Germline loops: CDR1 SGHRS, CDR2 YFSETQ. CDR3 region: CASSLMRRSYYEQYF. CDR3 DNA: TGCGCCAGCAGCTTGATGCGGCGTTCCTATTACGAGCAGTACTTC. Looking up the rest from reference TRBV5-1 and TRBJ2-7 gives the full variable domain: KAGVTQTPRYLIKTRGQQVTLSCSPISGHRSVSWYQQTPGQGLQFLFEYFSETQRNKGNFPGRFSGRQFSNSRSEMNVSTLELGDSALYLCASSLMRRSYYEQYFGPGTRLTVT.

V usage is TRBV19 and J usage is TRBJ2-5, with a tentative D call TRBD1 (6 bases). Per the germline V gene, CDR1 is LNHDA and CDR2 is SQIVND (reference sequence). This CDR3 contains 15 residues. The V gene lost 5 bases and the J gene lost 11 bases, with 24 bases spanning the gap. The CDR3 region has the DNA TGTGCCAGTAGTGACCCCGGGACAAGCTTTGGGGAGCAGTACTTC. Its protein product is CASSDPGTSFGEQYF.

The rearrangement joins TRBV19 to TRBJ1-2; 7 nucleotides match TRBD1. CDR3 length: 15 residues. Germline CDR1 LNHDA, CDR2 SQIVND (reference sequence). After removal of 10 bases from V and 8 bases from J, the junction contained 19 bases not matched to a gene. CDR3 amino acids: CATTDRQGLLRGYTF. As DNA, the CDR3 is TGTGCCACCACCGACCGACAGGGTCTCTTGCGAGGCTACACCTTC.

V gene TRBV28 combines with J gene TRBJ1-1, with D possibly TRBD1 on 6 matching bases. Between the trimmed V and J ends, which lost 5 bases and 2 bases, there was a span of 18 bases. The germline CDR1 and CDR2 sequences are MDHEN and SYDVKM. The CDR3 is 16 residues long. CDR3 sequence: CASSRTGTLDNTEAFF. The DNA for the CDR3 is TGTGCCAGCAGTCGGACCGGGACACTTGACAACACTGAAGCTTTCTTT.

V usage is TRBV11-2 and J usage is TRBJ2-3; no reliable D call. Deletions cut 1 base from V and 4 bases from J, with 6 bases between. CDR1 is SGHAT, CDR2 FQNNGV, per germline. This CDR3 contains 13 residues. The DNA of the CDR3 is TGTGCCAGCAGCTTAGGTATTTCAGATACGCAGTATTTT. Its translation: CASSLGISDTQYF. Combining the CDR3 with reference TRBV11-2 and TRBJ2-3 gives the whole variable domain EAGVAQSPRYKIIEKRQSVAFWCNPISGHATLYWYQQILGQGPKLLIQFQNNGVVDDSQLPKDRFSAERLKGVDSTLKIQPAKLEDSAVYLCASSLGISDTQYFGPGTRLTVL.

CDR3 DNA: TGCGCCAGCAGCCCTACTGACAGACGGGAAGGCTACACCTTC. It specifies CASSPTDRREGYTF. The V gene is TRBV4-1, the J gene TRBJ1-2; D possibly corresponds to TRBD1 (5 bases). The CDR3 covers 14 residues. CDR1 MGHRA and CDR2 YSYEKL come from the germline V gene. V was cut by 4 bases and J by 8 bases, with 17 bases left in between.

This clone was observed once. The genes are TRBV7-8 and TRBJ2-7; TRBD1 might be the D (6 bases). V was cut by 4 bases and J by 1 base, with 11 bases left in between. Germline CDR1 SGHVS, CDR2 FQNEAQ. This CDR3 region has 14 residues. CDR3 residues: CASSYQDSSYEQYF. In DNA form, the CDR3 reads TGTGCCAGCAGCTACCAGGACAGTTCCTACGAGCAGTACTTC.

The J gene is TRBJ2-5, the V gene TRBV7-9; D possibly corresponds to TRBD1 (7 bases). V dropped 3 bases and J dropped 1 base, with 12 bases sitting between them. The CDR3 extends over 15 amino acids. The germline V gene encodes CDR1 SEHNR and CDR2 FQNEAQ (reference sequence). In DNA, the CDR3 is TGTGCCAGCAGCTTGGAGGGACAGCCCCAAGAGACCCAGTACTTC. Protein: CASSLEGQPQETQYF.

The chain joins TRBV19 to TRBJ2-1, with D unclear. The length of the CDR3 is 11 residues. Germline V gene lookup returns CDR1 LNHDA and CDR2 SQIVND (reference sequence). The CDR3 DNA follows: TGTGCGACGGACTCCTACAATGAGCAGTTCTTC. This encodes CATDSYNEQFF. Variable domain in full (rest from reference TRBV19 and TRBJ2-1): DGGITQSPKYLFRKEGQNVTLSCEQNLNHDAMYWYRQDPGQGLRLIYYSQIVNDFQKGDIAEGYSVSREKKESFPLTVTSAQKNPTAFYLCATDSYNEQFFGPGTRLTVL.